This is a list of T cell receptor beta chains from one sample in a study of shared clonotypes between healthy human individuals. Generated by immunoSEQ multiplex PCR, the TCRdb table keeps only in-frame clones and is missing some. The table includes 700,000 to 950,000 clones, about 96% detected once. The sample consisted of naive CD8+ T cells sorted from blood. The receptors here all came from a man aged 25 to 40 in good health. CDR3s include the opening cysteine and the closing phenylalanine or tryptophan. The D gene is left open where the match is weak. Expanded clones get a size class; other rows say once, few or many, or leave the size out.

CDR3aa	CDR3nt	len	d_gene	v_gene	abundance	j_gene
CASSFGAGTANTGELFF	TGTGCCAGCAGTTTCGGAGCCGGGACGGCGAACACCGGGGAGCTGTTTTTT	17	.	TRBV28	.	TRBJ2-2
CAISRGSQETQYF	TGTGCCATCTCTCGGGGGAGCCAAGAGACCCAGTACTTC	13	.	TRBV7-9	.	TRBJ2-5
CASIPVWEDFNIQYF	TGTGCCAGCATCCCCGTTTGGGAGGATTTTAACATTCAGTACTTC	15	.	TRBV6-1	.	TRBJ2-4
CASSYSTRGDYGYTF	TGTGCCAGCAGTTACTCGACCAGGGGCGACTATGGCTACACCTTC	15	.	TRBV6-5	.	TRBJ1-2
CASSLVKDEQYF	TGTGCCAGCAGCTTAGTCAAGGACGAGCAGTACTTC	12	.	TRBV7-9	.	TRBJ2-7
CASTPRGDNEQFF	TGTGCCAGCACCCCCAGGGGGGACAATGAGCAGTTCTTC	13	.	TRBV27	.	TRBJ2-1
CASSEQKLSYEQYF	TGTGCCAGCAGTGAACAGAAGCTCTCCTACGAGCAGTACTTC	14	.	TRBV2	.	TRBJ2-7
CASSGYRGKGLAFYEQYF	TGTGCCAGCAGTGGCTACAGGGGTAAGGGACTAGCGTTCTACGAGCAGTACTTC	18	TRBD2	TRBV6-1	.	TRBJ2-7
CASSSPGTSGRPGELFF	TGTGCCAGCAGCTCTCCCGGGACTAGCGGGCGCCCCGGGGAGCTGTTTTTT	17	TRBD2	TRBV7-6	.	TRBJ2-2
CASSTGLAGAKNIQYF	TGTGCCAGCAGCACGGGACTAGCGGGAGCGAAAAACATTCAGTACTTC	16	TRBD2	TRBV7-2	few	TRBJ2-4
CASSLRVPHGDTEAFF	TGTGCCAGCAGTTTAAGAGTCCCCCACGGGGACACTGAAGCTTTCTTT	16	.	TRBV28	once	TRBJ1-1
CASSQDGVAGGISTGELFF	TGCGCCAGCAGCCAAGATGGAGTAGCGGGAGGGATCAGTACCGGGGAGCTGTTTTTT	19	TRBD2	TRBV4-1	.	TRBJ2-2
CASSYSAFRASYEQYF	TGTGCCAGCAGTTACTCGGCATTTCGGGCCTCCTACGAGCAGTACTTC	16	.	TRBV6-5	.	TRBJ2-7
CASSLASGSAIHEQYF	TGTGCCAGCAGCTTGGCTAGCGGGAGTGCTATCCACGAGCAGTACTTC	16	TRBD2	TRBV7-2	.	TRBJ2-7
CARSSQARQNTEAFF	TGTGCCAGAAGCTCCCAAGCACGACAGAACACTGAAGCTTTCTTT	15	.	TRBV5-3	.	TRBJ1-1
CATTPDRVGTEAFF	TGTGCCACCACCCCGGACAGGGTAGGAACTGAAGCTTTCTTT	14	TRBD1	TRBV19	.	TRBJ1-1